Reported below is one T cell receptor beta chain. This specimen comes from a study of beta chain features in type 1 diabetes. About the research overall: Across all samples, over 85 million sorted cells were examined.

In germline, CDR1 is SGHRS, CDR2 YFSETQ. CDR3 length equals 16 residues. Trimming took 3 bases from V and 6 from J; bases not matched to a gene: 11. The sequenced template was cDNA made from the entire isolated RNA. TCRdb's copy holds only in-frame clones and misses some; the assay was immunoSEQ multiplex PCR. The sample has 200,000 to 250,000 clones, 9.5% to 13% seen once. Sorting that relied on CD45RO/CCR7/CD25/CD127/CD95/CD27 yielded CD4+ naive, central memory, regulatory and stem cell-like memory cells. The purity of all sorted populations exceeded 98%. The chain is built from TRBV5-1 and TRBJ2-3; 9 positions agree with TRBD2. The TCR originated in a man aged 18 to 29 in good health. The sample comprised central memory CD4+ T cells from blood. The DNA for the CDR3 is TGCGCCAGCAGCTCCCAGGCTAGCGGGGATTGGGATACGCAGTATTTT. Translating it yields CASSSQASGDWDTQYF.